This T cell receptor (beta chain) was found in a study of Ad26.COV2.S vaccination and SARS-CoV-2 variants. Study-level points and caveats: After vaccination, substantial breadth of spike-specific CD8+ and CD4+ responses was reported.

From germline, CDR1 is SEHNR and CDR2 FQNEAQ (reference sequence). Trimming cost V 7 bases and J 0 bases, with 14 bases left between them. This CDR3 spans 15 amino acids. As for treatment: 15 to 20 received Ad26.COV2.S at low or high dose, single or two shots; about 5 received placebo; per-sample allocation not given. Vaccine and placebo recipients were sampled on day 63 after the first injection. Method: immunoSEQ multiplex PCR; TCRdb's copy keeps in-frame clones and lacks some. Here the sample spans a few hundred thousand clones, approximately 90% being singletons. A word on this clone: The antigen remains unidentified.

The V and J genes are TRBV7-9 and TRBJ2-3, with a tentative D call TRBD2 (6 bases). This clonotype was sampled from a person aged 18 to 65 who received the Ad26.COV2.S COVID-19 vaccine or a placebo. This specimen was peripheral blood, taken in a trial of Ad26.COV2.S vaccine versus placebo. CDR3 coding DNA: TGTGCCAGCAACCCGATGCGGGGCAGCACAGATACGCAGTATTTT. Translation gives CASNPMRGSTDTQYF.